A selection of T cell receptor beta chains follows, all from one sample in a study of radiation and T cells in renal cell carcinoma. Data came from immunoSEQ multiplex PCR; TCRdb stores just in-frame clones and leaves some out. The sample records some 21,000 clones, more than 50% being singletons. The specimen was tumor tissue, collected from a patient whose treatment was nephrectomy without radiotherapy. The source of these receptors is a human donor with renal cell carcinoma. The CDR3 runs from the conserved cysteine through the conserved F or W. D genes are given only for firm matches. Size values are once, few and many counts, or a class for expanded clones, and some rows have none.

TRBD1 TRBJ2-5 few TRBV9 TGTGCCAGCAGCGGTGGGCGGAGCAGGGGGGAGACCCAGTACTTC CASSGGRSRGETQYF
- TRBJ2-3 - TRBV15 TGTGCCACCAGCAGAGATAGGGACAGCACAGATACGCAGTATTTT CATSRDRDSTDTQYF
- TRBJ2-7 - TRBV13 TGTGCCAGCAGCCCAAGATTGACAGGCAGCTACGAGCAGTACTTC CASSPRLTGSYEQYF
- TRBJ2-7 many TRBV4-2 TGTGCCAGCCGAACCCCCATTTCCTACGAGCAGTACTTC CASRTPISYEQYF
- TRBJ2-7 few TRBV5-4 TGTGCCAGCAGCTTGGCACAGGGTAGGGAGCAGTACTTC CASSLAQGREQYF
TRBD1 TRBJ2-5 - TRBV5-4 TGTGCCAGCAGCCGGGACAGGGCGCAGGGGACCCAGTACTTC CASSRDRAQGTQYF
- TRBJ1-5 - TRBV4-2 TGTGCCAGCAGCCAAGCGGCTTCAGGCGAGGGCAATCAGCCCCAGCATTTT CASSQAASGEGNQPQHF
- TRBJ1-5 - TRBV6-5 TGTGCCAGCAGTTTCAGGGGCAATCAGCCCCAGCATTTT CASSFRGNQPQHF
TRBD1 TRBJ2-7 - TRBV18 TGTGCCAGCTCAACACCGGGACAGGGGGCCCCTACCTACGAGCAGTACTTC CASSTPGQGAPTYEQYF
TRBD1 TRBJ2-7 medium-sized TRBV27 TGTGCCAGCAGTTCCTCGGCGAGACAGGGGGTTAGGAGGTACTTC CASSSSARQGVRRYF
- TRBJ2-2 - TRBV7-2 TGTGCCAGCAGCTTTGGTCCGACGAACACCGGGGAGCTGTTTTTT CASSFGPTNTGELFF
- TRBJ1-1 - TRBV11-2 TGTGCCAGCAGCTTAGACCTGTACACTGAAGCTTTCTTT CASSLDLYTEAFF
TRBD1 TRBJ2-7 - TRBV6-1 TGTGCCAGCAGGACAGGGGGCAGTTACGAGCAGTACTTC CASRTGGSYEQYF
- TRBJ1-4 - TRBV4-2 TGTGCCAGCAGCCAGAACGAACGGGCGGCTAATGAAAAACTGTTTTTT CASSQNERAANEKLFF
- TRBJ1-1 - TRBV2 TGTGCCAGCAGTGAGCTGGTGGTGAACACTGAAGCTTTCTTT CASSELVVNTEAFF
- TRBJ1-5 - TRBV5-6 TGTGCCAGCAGCTTAAAGGGTATGGGTCAGCCCCAGCATTTT CASSLKGMGQPQHF
TRBD1 TRBJ1-2 few TRBV4-3 TGCGCCAGCAGCCAAGGGACAGGCCTATCAGCTAACTATGGCTACACCTTC CASSQGTGLSANYGYTF
- TRBJ2-3 - TRBV5-8 TGTGCCAGCAGCTCTGGGGGACTGAAAGCGCAGTATTTT CASSSGGLKAQYF
- TRBJ1-4 - TRBV19 TGTGCCTCTTGCTCGGGGCTCACAGCCGAAAAACTGTTTTTT CASCSGLTAEKLFF
TRBD2 TRBJ2-1 - TRBV2 TGTGCCAGCAGTGAAGTGGGACTAGCGGAGCAGTTCTTC CASSEVGLAEQFF
- TRBJ1-1 - TRBV7-2 TGTGCCAGCAGCTTAGGCTTGGCAGGGAACACTGAAGCTTTCTTT CASSLGLAGNTEAFF
- TRBJ1-1 few TRBV19 TGTGCCAGTAGTACCCCCCAAGGTGGGACCGTTGGAGCTTTCTTT CASSTPQGGTVGAFF
- TRBJ2-3 - TRBV30 TGTGCCTGGAGTTTCTGGGGGGGCACAGATACGCAGTATTTT CAWSFWGGTDTQYF
TRBD2 TRBJ2-4 - TRBV5-4 TGTGCCAGCAGCTTGGACGGGGGGGCAGACATTCAGTACTTC CASSLDGGADIQYF
- TRBJ2-7 many TRBV12-5 TGTGCTAGTGGTTTGGTAAACGCTCGGGCAGGTCCGTACGAGCAGTACTTC CASGLVNARAGPYEQYF
TRBD2 TRBJ2-1 - TRBV4-2 TGTGCCAGCAGCCAAGACTCGGGACTAGCGGGCCACAATGAGCAGTTCTTC CASSQDSGLAGHNEQFF
TRBD1 TRBJ1-1 few TRBV9 TGTGCCAGCAGCGTAGCTACAGGGGCGGGGACTGAAGCTTTCTTT CASSVATGAGTEAFF
- TRBJ1-2 - TRBV11-3 TGTGCCAGCAGCTTAAGTGTGGGTGATGGCTACACCTTC CASSLSVGDGYTF
- TRBJ1-5 - TRBV6-6 TGTGCCAGCAGAGAACCTCGGGGGACTGACCAGCCCCAGCATTTT CASREPRGTDQPQHF
- TRBJ1-6 - TRBV5-5 TGTGCCAGCAGCTTGGGGCCAGCTAATTCACCCCTCCACTTT CASSLGPANSPLHF
- TRBJ2-5 - TRBV4-3 TGCGCCAGCAGCCAAGAGTTCGGGGGACGAGAGACCCAGTACTTC CASSQEFGGRETQYF
- TRBJ2-3 few TRBV6-1 TGTGCCAGCAGCTCTAGTCTCTCCCTCACAGATACGCAGTATTTT CASSSSLSLTDTQYF
- TRBJ1-2 - TRBV9 TGTGCCAGCAGCGTAGGGCAAGCAGGGGACTATGGCTACACCTTC CASSVGQAGDYGYTF
- TRBJ2-1 - TRBV2 TGTGCCAGCAGATGGCAGGGCCCGACTCGGGAGCAGTTCTTC CASRWQGPTREQFF
TRBD2 TRBJ2-7 few TRBV9 TGTGCCAGCCCTCGTAGCCTAGCGGGGACCGTATGCGAGCAGTACTTC CASPRSLAGTVCEQYF
- TRBJ1-1 few TRBV29-1 TGCAGCGTTTCGTTGGACACTGAAGCTTTCTTT CSVSLDTEAFF
- TRBJ1-1 - TRBV18 TGTGCCAGCTCACGGGGTTTGAACACTGAAGCTTTCTTT CASSRGLNTEAFF
- TRBJ2-7 - TRBV3-1/TRBV3-2 TGTGCCGGGGGTTACGAGCAGTACTTC CAGGYEQYF
- TRBJ1-2 - TRBV4-1 TGCGCCAGCAGCCAAGACTTTGACAGCAACTTCTATGGCTACACCTTC CASSQDFDSNFYGYTF
TRBD1 TRBJ1-6 once TRBV30 TGTGCCTGGACGAGGACAGGGAGCTCCTATAATTCACCCCTCCACTTT CAWTRTGSSYNSPLHF
- TRBJ1-1 - TRBV7-9 TGTGCCAGCAGCTTACAGGGACTAGACACTGAAGCTTTCTTT CASSLQGLDTEAFF
- TRBJ1-5 few TRBV10-3 TGTGCCATCAGTACGGACAACGTTGATCAGCCCCAGCATTTT CAISTDNVDQPQHF
- TRBJ2-2 - TRBV6-6 TGTGCCAGCAGGCAAGCCGCCATCGGGGAGCTGTTTTTT CASRQAAIGELFF
- TRBJ1-2 - TRBV6-5 TGTGCCAGCAGTTACGGTCCTACGAACTATGGCTACACCTTC CASSYGPTNYGYTF
TRBD1 TRBJ2-1 - TRBV27 TGTGCCAGCGGGACAGTAGTTCATGAGCAGTTCTTC CASGTVVHEQFF
TRBD1 TRBJ1-1 many TRBV7-9 TGTGCCAGCAGCTTACAGGGGGCATCGCTTGCTTTCTTT CASSLQGASLAFF
TRBD1 TRBJ2-2 few TRBV6-5 TGTGCCAGCATCACAGGGGGCGGAACCGGGGAGCTGTTTTTT CASITGGGTGELFF
- TRBJ1-4 - TRBV27 TGTGCCAGCAGTTTTGTGGGATCTAATGAAAAACTGTTTTTT CASSFVGSNEKLFF
- TRBJ1-1 - TRBV29-1 TGCAGCGTTGTTTCGGGGCAGGATCAAGCTTTCTTT CSVVSGQDQAFF
- TRBJ2-3 - TRBV29-1 TGCAGCGCAGAGGCCTATAGCACAGATACGCAGTATTTT CSAEAYSTDTQYF
TRBD1 TRBJ1-5 few TRBV7-8 TGTGCCAGTGGACAGGGCCTAAAGCCCCAGCATTTT CASGQGLKPQHF